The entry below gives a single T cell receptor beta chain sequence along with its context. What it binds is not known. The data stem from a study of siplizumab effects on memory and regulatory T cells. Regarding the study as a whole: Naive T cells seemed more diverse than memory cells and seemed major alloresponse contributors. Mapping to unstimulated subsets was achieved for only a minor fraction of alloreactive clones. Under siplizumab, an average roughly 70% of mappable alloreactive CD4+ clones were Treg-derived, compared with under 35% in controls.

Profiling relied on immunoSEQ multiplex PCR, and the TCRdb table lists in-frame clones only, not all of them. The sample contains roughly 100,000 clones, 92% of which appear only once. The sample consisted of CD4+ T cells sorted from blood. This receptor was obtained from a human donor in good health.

The CDR3 bases are TGTGCCAGCAGCTCTCGACGAGGGATGAACACTGAAGCTTTCTTT. It codes for CASSSRRGMNTEAFF. This chain links TRBV11-1 with TRBJ1-1; unclear D gene. V lost 4 bases and J lost 0, with 12 bases in between. Germline CDR1 SGHAT, CDR2 FQDESV (reference sequence). The CDR3 is 15 residues long.